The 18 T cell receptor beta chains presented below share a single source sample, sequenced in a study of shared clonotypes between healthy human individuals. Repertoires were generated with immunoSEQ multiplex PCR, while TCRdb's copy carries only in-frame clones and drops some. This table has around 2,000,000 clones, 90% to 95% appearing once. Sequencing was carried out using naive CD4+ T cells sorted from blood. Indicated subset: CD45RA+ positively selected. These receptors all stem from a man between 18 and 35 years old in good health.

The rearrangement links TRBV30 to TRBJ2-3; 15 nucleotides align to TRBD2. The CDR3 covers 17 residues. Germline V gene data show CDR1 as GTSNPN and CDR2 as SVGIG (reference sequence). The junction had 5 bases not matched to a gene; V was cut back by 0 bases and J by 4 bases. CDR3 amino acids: CAWSVRRTSGGADTQYF. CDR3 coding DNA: TGTGCCTGGAGTGTCCGGCGGACTAGCGGGGGGGCAGATACGCAGTATTTT. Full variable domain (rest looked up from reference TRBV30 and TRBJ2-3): SQTIHQWPATLVQPVGSPLSLECTVEGTSNPNLYWYRQAAGRGLQLLFYSVGIGQISSEVPQNLSASRPQDRQFILSSKKLLLSDSGFYLCAWSVRRTSGGADTQYFGPGTRLTVL.

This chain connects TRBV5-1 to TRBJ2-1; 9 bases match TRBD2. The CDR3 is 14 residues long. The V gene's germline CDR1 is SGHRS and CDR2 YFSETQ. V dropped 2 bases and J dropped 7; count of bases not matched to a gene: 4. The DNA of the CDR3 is TGCGCCAGCAGCTTAGCGGGAGGAAGGAATGAGCAGTTCTTC. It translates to CASSLAGGRNEQFF.

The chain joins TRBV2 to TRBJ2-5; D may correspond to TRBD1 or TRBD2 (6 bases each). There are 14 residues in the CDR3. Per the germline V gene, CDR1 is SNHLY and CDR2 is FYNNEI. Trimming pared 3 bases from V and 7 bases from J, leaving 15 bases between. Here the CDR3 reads CASSDTGAMGTQYF. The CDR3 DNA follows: TGTGCCAGCAGTGATACGGGGGCCATGGGGACCCAGTACTTC.

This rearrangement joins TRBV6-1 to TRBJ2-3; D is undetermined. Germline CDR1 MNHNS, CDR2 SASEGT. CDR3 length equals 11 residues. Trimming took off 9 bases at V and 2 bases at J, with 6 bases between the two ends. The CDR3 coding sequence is TGTGCCAGTCACTACACAGATACGCAGTATTTT. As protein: CASHYTDTQYF.

This CDR3 reads CASIPGTGGVREAFF. CDR3 DNA sequence: TGTGCCAGCATCCCGGGGACAGGGGGCGTTCGGGAAGCTTTCTTT. The chain uses TRBV28 and TRBJ1-1; 12 bases are a match to TRBD1. After removal of 7 bases from V and 8 bases from J, the junction contained 11 bases not matched to a gene. Germline V lookup: CDR1 MDHEN, CDR2 SYDVKM. The CDR3 has 15 residues.

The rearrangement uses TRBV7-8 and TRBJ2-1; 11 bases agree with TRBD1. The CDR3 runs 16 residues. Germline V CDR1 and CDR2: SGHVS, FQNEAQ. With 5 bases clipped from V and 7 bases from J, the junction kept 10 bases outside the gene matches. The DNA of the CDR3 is TGTGCCAGCAGCCACGCCGGGACAGGGGGTTGGAATGAGCAGTTCTTC. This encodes CASSHAGTGGWNEQFF.

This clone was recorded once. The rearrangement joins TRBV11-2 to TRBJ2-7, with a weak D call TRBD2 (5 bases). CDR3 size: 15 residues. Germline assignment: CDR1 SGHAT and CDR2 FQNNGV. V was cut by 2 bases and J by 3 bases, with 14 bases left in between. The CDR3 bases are TGTGCCAGCAGCTTAACCGATGGCGGGCGCTACGAGCAGTACTTC. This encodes CASSLTDGGRYEQYF.

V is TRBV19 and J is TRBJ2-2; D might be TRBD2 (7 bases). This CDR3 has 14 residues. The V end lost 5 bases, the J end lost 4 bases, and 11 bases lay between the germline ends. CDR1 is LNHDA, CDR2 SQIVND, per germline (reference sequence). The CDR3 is CASSEGGTTGELFF. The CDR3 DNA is TGTGCCAGTAGTGAGGGGGGGACCACCGGGGAGCTGTTTTTT. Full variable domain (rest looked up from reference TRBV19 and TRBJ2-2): DGGITQSPKYLFRKEGQNVTLSCEQNLNHDAMYWYRQDPGQGLRLIYYSQIVNDFQKGDIAEGYSVSREKKESFPLTVTSAQKNPTAFYLCASSEGGTTGELFFGEGSRLTVL.

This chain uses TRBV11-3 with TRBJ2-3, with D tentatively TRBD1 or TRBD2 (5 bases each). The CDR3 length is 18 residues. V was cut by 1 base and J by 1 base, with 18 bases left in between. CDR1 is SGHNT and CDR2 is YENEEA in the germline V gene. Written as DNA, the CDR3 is TGTGCCAGCAGCTTAGGGGGTATGGGACCTATGGGCACAGATACGCAGTATTTT. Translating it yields CASSLGGMGPMGTDTQYF. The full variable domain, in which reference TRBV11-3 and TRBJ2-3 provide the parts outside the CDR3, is EAGVVQSPRYKIIEKKQPVAFWCNPISGHNTLYWYLQNLGQGPELLIRYENEEAVDDSQLPKDRFSAERLKGVDSTLKIQPAELGDSAVYLCASSLGGMGPMGTDTQYFGPGTRLTVL.

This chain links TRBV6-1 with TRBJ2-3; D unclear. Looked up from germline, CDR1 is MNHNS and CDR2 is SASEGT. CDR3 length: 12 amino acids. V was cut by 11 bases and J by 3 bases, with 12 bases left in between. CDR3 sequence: CALAGSTDTQYF. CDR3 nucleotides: TGTGCCCTCGCCGGGTCAACAGATACGCAGTATTTT.

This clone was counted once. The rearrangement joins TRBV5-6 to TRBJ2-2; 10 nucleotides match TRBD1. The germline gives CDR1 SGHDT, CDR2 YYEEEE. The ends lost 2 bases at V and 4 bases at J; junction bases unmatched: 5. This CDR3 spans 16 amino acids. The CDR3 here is CASSFPGQGSTGELFF. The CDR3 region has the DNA TGTGCCAGCAGCTTCCCGGGACAGGGGAGCACCGGGGAGCTGTTTTTT.

CDR3 sequence reads: CASSYFHTEETQYF. The CDR3 nucleotides read TGTGCCAGCAGTTACTTCCACACTGAGGAGACCCAGTACTTC. This rearrangement joins TRBV6-6 to TRBJ2-5; D ambiguous. CDR1 and CDR2 (germline): MNHNY, SVGAGI (reference sequence). Trimming cost V 1 base and J 5 bases, with 11 bases left between them. The length of the CDR3 is 14 residues.

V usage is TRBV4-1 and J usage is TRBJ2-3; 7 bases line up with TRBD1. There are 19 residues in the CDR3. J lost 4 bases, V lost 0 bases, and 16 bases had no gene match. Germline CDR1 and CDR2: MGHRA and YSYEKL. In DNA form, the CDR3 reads TGCGCCAGCAGCCAAGATCCAGATTTGGGACAGAATAATCCAGATACGCAGTATTTT. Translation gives CASSQDPDLGQNNPDTQYF.

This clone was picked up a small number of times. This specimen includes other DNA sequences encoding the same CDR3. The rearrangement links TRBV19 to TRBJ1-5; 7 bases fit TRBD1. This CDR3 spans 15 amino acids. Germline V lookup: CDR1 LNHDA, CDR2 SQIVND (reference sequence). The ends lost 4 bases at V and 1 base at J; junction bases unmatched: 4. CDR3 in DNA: TGTGCCAGTAGTACCGGGACAGTGAGCAATCAGCCCCAGCATTTT. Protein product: CASSTGTVSNQPQHF.

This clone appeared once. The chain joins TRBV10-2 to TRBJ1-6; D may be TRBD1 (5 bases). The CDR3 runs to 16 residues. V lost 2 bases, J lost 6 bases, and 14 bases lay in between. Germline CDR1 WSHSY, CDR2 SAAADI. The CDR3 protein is CASSELGGATNSPLHF. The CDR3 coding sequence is TGCGCCAGCAGTGAGCTGGGTGGGGCGACTAATTCACCCCTCCACTTT.

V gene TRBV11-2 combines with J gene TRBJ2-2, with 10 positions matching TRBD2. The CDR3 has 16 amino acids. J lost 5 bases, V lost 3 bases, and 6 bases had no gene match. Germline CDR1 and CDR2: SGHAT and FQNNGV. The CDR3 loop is CASSFGLLAGTGELFF. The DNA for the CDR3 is TGTGCCAGCAGCTTCGGGCTACTAGCGGGAACCGGGGAGCTGTTTTTT.

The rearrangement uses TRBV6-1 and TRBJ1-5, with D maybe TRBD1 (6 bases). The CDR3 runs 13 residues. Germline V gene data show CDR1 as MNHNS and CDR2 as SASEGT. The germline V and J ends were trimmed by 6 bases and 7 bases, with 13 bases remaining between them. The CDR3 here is CASRPGHGQPQHF. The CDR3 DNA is TGTGCCAGCAGACCGGGACACGGGCAGCCCCAGCATTTT.

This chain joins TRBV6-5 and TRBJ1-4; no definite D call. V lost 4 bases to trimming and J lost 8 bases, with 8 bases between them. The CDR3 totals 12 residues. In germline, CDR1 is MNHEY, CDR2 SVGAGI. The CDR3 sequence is CASSSLGEKLFF. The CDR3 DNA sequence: TGTGCCAGCAGTTCCCTTGGCGAAAAACTGTTTTTT.